These T cell receptor beta chains were read from a single sample in a study of blood T cell repertoires in COVID-19. Profiled with immunoSEQ multiplex PCR; TCRdb holds only in-frame clones, not every one. The sample has approximately 230,000 clones, about 90% seen once. Source material: peripheral blood. Receptors originate from an elderly man with acute or convalescent COVID-19. The CDR3 runs from the conserved cysteine through the conserved F or W. D genes are given only for firm matches. Some rows have no size entry. The others give once, few or many, or a class for an expanded clone.

v_gene: TRBV7-2
j_gene: TRBJ2-1
len: 16
abundance: -
d_gene: TRBD1
CDR3nt: TGTGCCAGCAGCCCTTGGACAGGGTCTTCCTACAATGAGCAGTTCTTC
CDR3aa: CASSPWTGSSYNEQFF

v_gene: TRBV7-3
j_gene: TRBJ2-1
len: 16
abundance: -
d_gene: TRBD1
CDR3nt: TGTGCCAGCAGCTTAAACCCAGGGGGCATTAGGAATGAGCAGTTCTTC
CDR3aa: CASSLNPGGIRNEQFF

v_gene: TRBV18
j_gene: TRBJ2-1
len: 14
abundance: -
d_gene: -
CDR3nt: TGTGCCAGCTCGTCGGGGCGGGGGCACAATGAGCAGTTCTTC
CDR3aa: CASSSGRGHNEQFF

v_gene: TRBV18
j_gene: TRBJ2-1
len: 18
abundance: -
d_gene: -
CDR3nt: TGTGCCAGCTCACTCGTACCTAGTACCGGGAGCTCCTACAATGAGCAGTTCTTC
CDR3aa: CASSLVPSTGSSYNEQFF

v_gene: TRBV20-1
j_gene: TRBJ2-1
len: 11
abundance: few
d_gene: TRBD2
CDR3nt: TGCAGTGCCTCAGAAGCGGGAGTTTTGTTCTTC
CDR3aa: CSASEAGVLFF

v_gene: TRBV6-5
j_gene: TRBJ2-5
len: 15
abundance: -
d_gene: -
CDR3nt: TGTGCCAGCAGTCCTTACAGCCAGGGTGGAGAGACCCAGTACTTC
CDR3aa: CASSPYSQGGETQYF

v_gene: TRBV5-1
j_gene: TRBJ1-6
len: 15
abundance: -
d_gene: TRBD1
CDR3nt: TGCGCCAGCAGCTTGGACAGGGGTTACAATTCACCCCTCCACTTT
CDR3aa: CASSLDRGYNSPLHF

v_gene: TRBV12-5
j_gene: TRBJ2-5
len: 14
abundance: -
d_gene: -
CDR3nt: TGTGCTAGTGGTTTGGGGGGGGACGCTCAGACCCAGTACTTC
CDR3aa: CASGLGGDAQTQYF

v_gene: TRBV9
j_gene: TRBJ2-2
len: 16
abundance: -
d_gene: -
CDR3nt: TGTGCCAGCAGCGTAACAGGGAGCCCGAACACCGGGGAGCTGTTTTTT
CDR3aa: CASSVTGSPNTGELFF

v_gene: TRBV6-1
j_gene: TRBJ2-5
len: 14
abundance: once
d_gene: -
CDR3nt: TGTGCCAGCAGTGAGTGGGCCCTTCAAGAGACCCAGTACTTC
CDR3aa: CASSEWALQETQYF

v_gene: TRBV3-1/TRBV3-2
j_gene: TRBJ2-5
len: 11
abundance: -
d_gene: -
CDR3nt: TGTGCCAGCAGCCTCCGAGAGACCCAGTACTTC
CDR3aa: CASSLRETQYF

v_gene: TRBV7-2
j_gene: TRBJ2-1
len: 13
abundance: -
d_gene: -
CDR3nt: TGTGCCAGCAGCGGGAGCTCCTACAATGAGCAGTTCTTC
CDR3aa: CASSGSSYNEQFF

v_gene: TRBV28
j_gene: TRBJ2-3
len: 15
abundance: -
d_gene: TRBD2
CDR3nt: TGTGCCAGCAGTTCGTTAGCGGGAGGGACAGATACGCAGTATTTT
CDR3aa: CASSSLAGGTDTQYF

v_gene: TRBV19
j_gene: TRBJ2-1
len: 13
abundance: few
d_gene: TRBD2
CDR3nt: TGTGCCAGTCGCGGGGGGCTTTATACTGAGCAGTTCTTC
CDR3aa: CASRGGLYTEQFF

v_gene: TRBV7-3
j_gene: TRBJ2-3
len: 13
abundance: -
d_gene: -
CDR3nt: TGTGCCAGCAGCTTAACCGGGGGAGATACGCAGTATTTT
CDR3aa: CASSLTGGDTQYF

v_gene: TRBV6-2/TRBV6-3
j_gene: TRBJ2-3
len: 13
abundance: -
d_gene: -
CDR3nt: TGTGCCAGCAGTTCTGGGGGGTCGGATACGCAGTATTTT
CDR3aa: CASSSGGSDTQYF

v_gene: TRBV5-1
j_gene: TRBJ1-1
len: 14
abundance: -
d_gene: TRBD1
CDR3nt: TGCGCCAGCAGCGGGGACAGGGGGTGGCCTGAAGCTTTCTTT
CDR3aa: CASSGDRGWPEAFF

v_gene: TRBV6-5
j_gene: TRBJ2-1
len: 15
abundance: -
d_gene: TRBD2
CDR3nt: TGTGCCAGCAGTTACTCGATGGGACTAAACAATGAGCAGTTCTTC
CDR3aa: CASSYSMGLNNEQFF

v_gene: TRBV27
j_gene: TRBJ1-2
len: 14
abundance: once
d_gene: TRBD1
CDR3nt: TGTGCCAGCAAAATGACAGGGAAGGACTATGGCTACACCTTC
CDR3aa: CASKMTGKDYGYTF

v_gene: TRBV4-2
j_gene: TRBJ1-3
len: 15
abundance: -
d_gene: -
CDR3nt: TGTGCCAGCAGCCAAGAAGGAGGACGAGGAAACACCATATATTTT
CDR3aa: CASSQEGGRGNTIYF

v_gene: TRBV19
j_gene: TRBJ1-4
len: 16
abundance: -
d_gene: TRBD1
CDR3nt: TGTGCCAGTAGTATGGGGACAGGGTCGACTAATGAAAAACTGTTTTTT
CDR3aa: CASSMGTGSTNEKLFF

v_gene: TRBV7-3
j_gene: TRBJ1-1
len: 14
abundance: -
d_gene: TRBD1
CDR3nt: TGTGCCAGCAGCACGACAGGGATGAACACTGAAGCTTTCTTT
CDR3aa: CASSTTGMNTEAFF